This T cell receptor (beta chain) was obtained from a study of blood T cell repertoires in COVID-19. On the study more broadly: The United States, Italy and Spain provided the acute and convalescent COVID-19 samples. T cells, B-cell-depleted T cells, or PBMCs supplied cDNA or gDNA.

How the authors handled the data: Reference gene primer amplification yielded estimated nucleated cell counts. Generated by immunoSEQ multiplex PCR, the TCRdb table keeps only in-frame clones and is missing some. That table is the source of V, J and clone size, and D and trimming were worked out from the DNA. The data hold 110,000 to 150,000 clones, with 70% to 90% observed a single time. The sequence was collected from a woman aged 45-65 years with acute or convalescent COVID-19. Sequenced input: peripheral blood.

For the CDR3, the DNA is TGTGCCAGCAGCCAAGTTCCCTTACCCGGACTAGCGGGGGGGCATTACAATGAGCAGTTCTTC. It yields the protein CASSQVPLPGLAGGHYNEQFF. This chain links TRBV3-1 (or the pseudogene TRBV3-2) with TRBJ2-1; TRBD2 agrees at 15 bases. Looked up from germline, CDR1 is LGHDT and CDR2 is YNNKEL (reference sequence). V dropped 1 base and J dropped 4; count of bases not matched to a gene: 14. The CDR3 length is 21 residues.